The sequence of this T cell receptor (beta chain) was determined in a study of Tregs in tolerant kidney transplant recipients. Mixed chimerism was transient after nonmyeloablative marrow transplants from related graft donors. Study outcomes and limitations: Findings come from small patient numbers and require larger validation. Nucleotide sequences could not be compared across some patients' samples due to primer changes.

This CDR3 spans 14 amino acids. J lost 6 bases, V lost 2 bases, and 6 bases had no gene match. Germline CDR1 MDHEN, CDR2 SYDVKM. On this clone itself: Its antigen remains unidentified.

Generated by immunoSEQ multiplex PCR, the TCRdb table keeps only in-frame clones and is missing some. The sample yields approximately 81,000 clones, about 91% seen once. Source: CD4+ T cells from blood (PBMCs), taken 24 months after the transplant. The chain is built from TRBV28 and TRBJ2-7; 8 bases agree with TRBD1. The TCR was taken from a human patient who received a combined kidney and bone marrow transplant. Part of the T cells may come from the graft donor. Here the CDR3 reads CASSLGTGKSEQYF. DNA for the CDR3: TGTGCCAGCAGTTTAGGGACAGGAAAGAGCGAGCAGTACTTC.